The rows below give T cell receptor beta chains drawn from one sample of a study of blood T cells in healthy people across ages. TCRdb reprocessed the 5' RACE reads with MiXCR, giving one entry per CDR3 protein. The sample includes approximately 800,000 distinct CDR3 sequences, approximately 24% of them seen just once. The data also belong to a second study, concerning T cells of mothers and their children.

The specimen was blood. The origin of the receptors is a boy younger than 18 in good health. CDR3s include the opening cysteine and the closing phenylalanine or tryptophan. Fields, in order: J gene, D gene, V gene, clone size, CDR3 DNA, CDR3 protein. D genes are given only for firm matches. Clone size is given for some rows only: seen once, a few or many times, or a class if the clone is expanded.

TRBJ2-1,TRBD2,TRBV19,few,TGTGCCAGTTCCACTAGCGGGGTCGATGAGCAGTTCTTC,CASSTSGVDEQFF
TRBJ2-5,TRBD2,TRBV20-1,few,TGCAGTGCTAGAGACAGCGGGGGGCCCCAAGAGACCCAGTACTTC,CSARDSGGPQETQYF
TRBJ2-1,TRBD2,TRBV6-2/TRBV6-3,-,TGTGCCAGCTTCCCCGCCGGGACTAGCGGGAATGAGCAGTTCTTC,CASFPAGTSGNEQFF
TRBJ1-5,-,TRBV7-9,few,TGTGCCAGCAGCACGGCGGGGCAGCCCCAGCATTTT,CASSTAGQPQHF
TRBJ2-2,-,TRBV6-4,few,TGTGCCAGCAGTGGAGGGAGAACCGGGGAGCTGTTTTTT,CASSGGRTGELFF
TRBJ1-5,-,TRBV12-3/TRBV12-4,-,TGTGCCAGCAGTGGGCAGGGCTGGCGTCAGCCCCAGCATTTT,CASSGQGWRQPQHF
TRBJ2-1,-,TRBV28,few,TGTGCCAGCAGTTTTCCCTACAGGGAGAGCTCCTACAATGAGCAGTTCTTC,CASSFPYRESSYNEQFF
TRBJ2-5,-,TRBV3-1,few,TGTGCCAGCAGCCACCGAGCGGGCTTCCAAGAGACCCAGTACTTC,CASSHRAGFQETQYF
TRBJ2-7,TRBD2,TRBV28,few,TGTGCCAGCAGTTCGGGGGGTAGGTTCAAACAGCTCACCTACGAGCAGTACTTC,CASSSGGRFKQLTYEQYF
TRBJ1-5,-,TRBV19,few,TGTGCCACCGAGATAAGCAGGTATAGCAATCAGCCCCAGCATTTT,CATEISRYSNQPQHF
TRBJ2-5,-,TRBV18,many,TGTGCCAGCTCACAACTGCAAGAGACCCAGTACTTC,CASSQLQETQYF
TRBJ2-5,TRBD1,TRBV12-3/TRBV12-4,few,TGTGCCAGCAGTTTACCAGGGACAGGGTCCCAAGAGACCCAGTACTTC,CASSLPGTGSQETQYF
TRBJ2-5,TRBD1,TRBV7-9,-,TGTGCCAGCAGCCTCGCAGCAGGGGGCAAGAAGACCCAGTACTTC,CASSLAAGGKKTQYF
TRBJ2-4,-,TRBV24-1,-,TGTGCCACCAGTGATTTGCAGGGTGGAAGGGGGGGCCGGGCCAAAAACATTCAGTACTTC,CATSDLQGGRGGRAKNIQYF
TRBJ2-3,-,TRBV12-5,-,TGTGCTAGTGCCTATGCCCCGGGGGGCACAGATACGCAGTATTTT,CASAYAPGGTDTQYF
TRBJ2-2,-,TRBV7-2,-,TGTGCCAGCAAAGCGGCCAACACCGGGGAGCTGTTTTTT,CASKAANTGELFF
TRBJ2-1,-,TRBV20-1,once,TGCAGTGCTAGAGATCTGTGGGGTAATGAGCAGTTCTTC,CSARDLWGNEQFF
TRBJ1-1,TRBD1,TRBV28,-,TGTGCCAGCAGTGTCCAGGGGGCACCAAGTGAAGCTTTCTTT,CASSVQGAPSEAFF
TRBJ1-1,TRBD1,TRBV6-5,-,TGTGCCAGCAGACGAGACAGGGTTGGCACTGAAGCTTTCTTT,CASRRDRVGTEAFF
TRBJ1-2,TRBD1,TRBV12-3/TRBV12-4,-,TGTGCCAGCAATGACAGGGGGCGAGGCGTTAACTATGGCTACACCTTC,CASNDRGRGVNYGYTF
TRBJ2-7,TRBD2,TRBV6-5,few,TGTGCCAGCAGTTACTCGGGACTAGCGGGGAGTGGATACGAGCAGTACTTC,CASSYSGLAGSGYEQYF
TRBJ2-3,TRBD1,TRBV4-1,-,TGCGCCAGCAGCCAAGGAGATCGAGGGGGCCATACGGCAGATACGCAGTATTTT,CASSQGDRGGHTADTQYF
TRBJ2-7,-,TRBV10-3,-,TGTGCCATCAGTGATGGTCCCTACGAGCAGTACTTC,CAISDGPYEQYF